Shown below are 9 T cell receptor beta chains from a single sample sequenced in a study of blood T cells in healthy people across ages. PCR was performed a second time for about 6 to 11 cycles using a sample-barcoded 5' primer and a J-beta primer mix. MiXCR, applied by TCRdb to the 5' RACE reads, yields one record per CDR3 protein. The sample lists approximately 940,000 distinct CDR3 sequences, roughly 48% occurring once. The sample comprised blood. The receptors originated from a man aged 30-40 years in good health.

V gene TRBV6-1 combines with J gene TRBJ1-5; 7 nucleotides line up with TRBD1. Germline values: CDR1 MNHNS, CDR2 SASEGT. J gave up 5 bases and V 6 bases, and 10 bases lay outside the gene matches. The CDR3 consists of 15 residues. The CDR3 DNA sequence: TGTGCCAGCAGGCTTGGGGTAGGGGGCTATCAGCCCCAGCATTTT. Its translation: CASRLGVGGYQPQHF.

The J gene is TRBJ2-3, the V gene TRBV29-1, with D maybe TRBD2 (5 bases). Germline CDR1 reads SQVTM; CDR2 reads ANQGSEA. Trimming took off 4 bases at V and 2 bases at J, with 16 bases between the two ends. The CDR3 length is 15 residues. The CDR3 region has the DNA TGCAGCGTTGGCTTGGCGGGCAGACCCACAGATACGCAGTATTTT. Translating it yields CSVGLAGRPTDTQYF.

This clonotype has only a few counts. The chain couples TRBV12-3 or TRBV12-4 to TRBJ1-1; D remains ambiguous. Trimming pared 7 bases from V and 3 bases from J, leaving 12 bases between. The CDR3 totals 13 residues. The chain's CDR3 is CASTQSGDTEAFF. As DNA, the CDR3 is TGTGCCAGCACCCAGTCAGGTGACACTGAAGCTTTCTTT.

On this clonotype itself: One base away lies a much larger clone, so this may be a sequencing read error. This chain joins TRBV29-1 and TRBJ1-2, with D perhaps TRBD1 (6 bases). Deletions cut 4 bases from V and 2 bases from J, with 14 bases between. The CDR3 covers 14 residues. In germline, CDR1 is SQVTM, CDR2 ANQGSEA. The CDR3 loop reads CSVGAVRGNYGYTF. The CDR3 coding sequence is TGCAGCGTTGGTGCTGTCAGGGGAAACTATGGCTACACCTTC.

This chain connects TRBV21-1 to TRBJ2-3; the D call TRBD1 from the table was never checked on the DNA. TRBV21-1 is noted as a pseudogene. The length of the CDR3 is 18 residues. CDR3 region: CASSKGRGGGTSTDTQYF. The CDR3 nucleotides are TGTGCCAGCAGCAAAGGTAGGGGCGGGGGCACAAGCACAGATACGCAGTATTTT.

The chain employs TRBV20-1 and TRBJ2-5, with TRBD1 as a possible D gene (5 bases). The CDR3 runs to 13 residues. Germline-derived CDR1 and CDR2 are DFQATT and SNEGSKA (reference sequence). The DNA of the CDR3 is TGCAGCCAGGGTAGGACGGTCCAAGAGACCCAGTACTTC. As protein: CSQGRTVQETQYF.

The chain uses TRBV5-1 and TRBJ2-7, with 8 nucleotides matching TRBD1. V gave up 4 bases and J gave up 6 bases; unmatched junction bases: 6. This CDR3 has 13 residues. From germline, CDR1 is SGHRS and CDR2 YFSETQ. The CDR3 coding sequence is TGCGCCAGCAGCCACGGACAGGGAGGCGAGCAGTACTTC. Translating gives CASSHGQGGEQYF.

Concerning this clonotype itself: An end of the junction differs from the germline gene, which may be a read error. The chain is built from TRBV27 and TRBJ2-7; D tentatively reads TRBD1 or TRBD2 (5 bases each). Germline V gene lookup returns CDR1 MNHEY and CDR2 SMNVEV (reference sequence). The CDR3 runs 14 residues. Here the CDR3 reads CACSLGDGIYEQYF. In DNA form, the CDR3 reads TGTGCCTGCAGTTTAGGGGACGGGATCTACGAGCAGTACTTC.

The rearrangement links TRBV12-5 to TRBJ1-1; no clear D. Trimming left V 8 bases short and J 5 bases short, with 15 bases between. This CDR3 has 13 amino acids. Per the germline V gene, CDR1 is LGHNT and CDR2 is FRNRAP. CDR3 protein: CASNLTGRTEAFF. The DNA of the CDR3 is TGTGCTAGTAACCTTACCGGGAGAACTGAAGCTTTCTTT.